This TCR beta chain stems from a study of shared clonotypes between healthy human individuals. Of note for this clone: As yet, its antigen is unknown.

Assay: immunoSEQ multiplex PCR; the TCRdb copy retains only in-frame clones and omits some. Among 2 million to 3 million clones listed, 93% were seen once. General study points: Among donors, clonotype sharing was expected to be affected by sequencing depth. Larger estimated richness was generally seen in naive subsets than in memory subsets.

This CDR3 region has 11 residues. Germline CDR1 reads SNHLY; CDR2 reads FYNNEI. V was pared by 7 bases and J by 3 bases, with 7 bases between. Sequences were obtained from naive CD4+ T cells from PBMCs. Documented subset: CD45RA+ positively selected. The TCR sequence derives from a young man in good health. Some clones in this sample may be carry-over from other donors' samples. The V gene is TRBV2, the J gene TRBJ2-7; D unresolved. DNA for the CDR3: TGTGCCAGCAAGATGTTCTACGAGCAGTACTTC. The encoded protein is CASKMFYEQYF.